This TCR beta chain is drawn from a study of T cell responses to AZD1222 COVID-19 vaccine. Produced via immunoSEQ multiplex PCR; TCRdb's table is partial and in-frame only. The sample lists fewer than 85,000 clones; 89% were seen once. The V end lost 0 bases, the J end lost 1 base, and 21 bases lay between the germline ends. Per germline, CDR1 MNHEY and CDR2 SVGEGT. The CDR3 sequence is 19 residues long. Of note for this clone: Its specificity is not known.

Points from the study as a whole: After the peak T cell response, and only then, were repertoires sampled. Donors skewed white British and female; clonal diversity was possibly underestimated.

The chain employs TRBV6-2 or TRBV6-3 and TRBJ1-1; D gene ambiguous. The input for sequencing was peripheral blood, taken 28 days after the second AZD1222 dose. The sequence was collected from an adult who received the AZD1222 COVID-19 vaccine. The CDR3 spells CASSYSIVWRAKGNTEAFF. In DNA form, the CDR3 reads TGTGCCAGCAGTTACTCGATTGTATGGAGGGCGAAGGGGAACACTGAAGCTTTCTTT.